These 22 T cell receptor beta chains were sequenced from one sample in a study of identifying expanded T cells in peripheral blood. Sequencing used immunoSEQ multiplex PCR; TCRdb keeps in-frame clones, though not all of them. The sample holds roughly 75,000 clones; roughly 90% are singletons and the top ten take over 2.5%. Sequencing input: blood. The receptors stem from a person aged 18 to 75 in good health.

V usage is TRBV4-3 and J usage is TRBJ2-3, with a weak D call TRBD2 (6 bases). The CDR3 runs to 14 residues. Per germline, CDR1 LGHNA and CDR2 YSLEER. V was trimmed by 3 bases and J by 6 bases, leaving 13 bases between them. DNA of the CDR3: TGCGCCAGCAGCCACGGGTCGAGCGGGGATACGCAGTATTTT. Its protein is CASSHGSSGDTQYF.

The chain employs TRBV5-1 and TRBJ2-1; 13 nucleotides agree with TRBD2. The V segment lost 4 bases and the J segment 1 base; nucleotides outside the gene matches: 2. Looked up from germline, CDR1 is SGHRS and CDR2 is YFSETQ. The CDR3 is made up of 16 amino acids. The CDR3 DNA follows: TGCGCCAGCAGCCCGACTAGCGGGGGGTCCTACAATGAGCAGTTCTTC. It translates to CASSPTSGGSYNEQFF.

This clone has just a few counts. This chain connects TRBV4-2 to TRBJ2-7, with 12 bases aligning to TRBD2. After removal of 0 bases from V and 6 bases from J, the junction contained 3 bases not matched to a gene. CDR1 is LGHNA and CDR2 is YNFKEQ in the germline V gene. CDR3 length: 15 residues. This CDR3 reads CASSQETSGSGEQYF. For the CDR3, the DNA is TGTGCCAGCAGCCAAGAGACTAGCGGGAGCGGCGAGCAGTACTTC.

The chain is built from TRBV6-1 and TRBJ2-1; TRBD2 agrees at 9 bases. Germline V lookup: CDR1 MNHNS, CDR2 SASEGT. CDR3 length: 17 amino acids. Unmatched junction bases numbered 5, after V lost 2 bases and J lost 0 bases. The CDR3 nucleotides are TGTGCCAGCAGTGAAACGGCGGGGGGGCCCTCCTACAATGAGCAGTTCTTC. It yields the protein CASSETAGGPSYNEQFF.

V and J are TRBV7-9 and TRBJ2-5; perhaps TRBD1 as D (6 bases). This CDR3 has 13 residues. Germline lookup yields CDR1 SEHNR and CDR2 FQNEAQ (reference sequence). Trimming took 6 bases from V and 7 from J, leaving 15 bases between them. The CDR3 DNA sequence: TGTGCCAGCAGTCAACAGGGATCGGGGACCCAGTACTTC. Translated, it gives CASSQQGSGTQYF.

This clone was seen only a few times. J is TRBJ1-1 and V is TRBV5-1; tentative D call: TRBD1 (5 bases). V was pared by 5 bases and J by 0 bases, with 11 bases between. Per the germline V gene, CDR1 is SGHRS and CDR2 is YFSETQ. This CDR3 is 14 amino acids long. The CDR3 DNA sequence: TGCGCCAGCAGTCCTCAGGGTTTGAACACTGAAGCTTTCTTT. Residues: CASSPQGLNTEAFF.

This chain links TRBV7-7 with TRBJ2-5, with TRBD1 matching over 7 bases. Trimming at V came to 5 bases and at J to 4 bases, leaving 4 bases not matched to a gene. Germline V gene sequence: CDR1 SSHAT, CDR2 FNYEAQ (reference sequence). CDR3 size: 13 residues. The CDR3: CASSENRGETQYF. Written as DNA, the CDR3 is TGTGCCAGCAGCGAGAACAGGGGAGAGACCCAGTACTTC.

The V and J genes are TRBV18 and TRBJ2-7; perhaps TRBD1 as D (5 bases). The V gene's germline CDR1 is KGHSH and CDR2 LQKENI. The CDR3 has 14 residues. Deletions cut 3 bases from V and 2 bases from J, with 11 bases between. DNA of the CDR3: TGTGCCAGCTCACCGGGGCTGTTAACCTACGAGCAGTACTTC. The encoded protein is CASSPGLLTYEQYF.

This chain links TRBV6-5 with TRBJ1-6, with 8 bases that match TRBD1. The ends lost 0 bases at V and 7 bases at J; junction bases unmatched: 5. The CDR3 covers 16 residues. The germline V gene encodes CDR1 MNHEY and CDR2 SVGAGI. The CDR3: CASSYSIRGRNSPLHF. In nucleotides, the CDR3 is TGTGCCAGCAGTTACTCGATCAGGGGGCGGAATTCACCCCTCCACTTT.

The chain has TRBV19 and TRBJ1-5, with unresolved D. V was pared by 2 bases and J by 4 bases, with 6 bases between. CDR1 LNHDA and CDR2 SQIVND come from the germline V gene (reference sequence). This CDR3 has 13 residues. The CDR3 region is CASSITLNQPQHF. As DNA, the CDR3 is TGTGCCAGTAGTATAACCCTTAATCAGCCCCAGCATTTT.

The J gene is TRBJ2-2, the V gene TRBV5-1; D remains unclear. V was pared by 2 bases and J by 6 bases, with 11 bases between. The CDR3 spans 14 residues. Germline assignment: CDR1 SGHRS and CDR2 YFSETQ. In nucleotides, the CDR3 is TGCGCCAGCAGCTTACGAAGGGCCCCCGGGGAGCTGTTTTTT. Translation gives CASSLRRAPGELFF.

The V gene is TRBV7-2, the J gene TRBJ2-7; 9 bases fit TRBD1. The J segment lost 6 bases and the V segment lost 5 bases, leaving 8 bases of the junction unmatched. There are 14 residues in the CDR3. Germline lookup yields CDR1 SGHTA and CDR2 FQGNSA. The chain's CDR3 is CASSHGTGSSEQYF. For the CDR3, the DNA is TGTGCCAGCAGCCATGGGACAGGGTCTAGCGAGCAGTACTTC.

The chain combines TRBV4-2 with TRBJ2-3, with 7 bases aligning to TRBD2. The trim removed 2 bases at V and 5 bases at J, leaving 7 bases unmatched. This CDR3 contains 15 residues. The germline CDR1 and CDR2 sequences are LGHNA and YNFKEQ. In DNA, the CDR3 is TGTGCCAGCAGCCAACCTAGCGGATCTGGAGATACGCAGTATTTT. This codes for CASSQPSGSGDTQYF.

This chain connects TRBV10-3 to TRBJ2-5; maybe TRBD1 (6 bases). From germline, CDR1 is ENHRY and CDR2 SYGVKD. The CDR3 loop spans 13 amino acids. Trimming shortened V by 6 bases and J by 1 base, and 9 bases separated the two germline ends. Here the CDR3 DNA reads TGTGCCATCAGGGGGGACACCCAAGAGACCCAGTACTTC. Residues: CAIRGDTQETQYF.

This clone was found a few times. The chain is built from TRBV5-1 and TRBJ2-3; D gene unclear. The CDR3 has 15 amino acids. Trimming removed 3 bases at V and 2 bases at J, with 13 bases between. Germline values: CDR1 SGHRS, CDR2 YFSETQ. DNA of the CDR3: TGCGCCAGCAGCTCGGCCACCCCCTACACAGATACGCAGTATTTT. The encoded protein is CASSSATPYTDTQYF. Full variable domain (outside the CDR3, taken from reference TRBV5-1 and TRBJ2-3): KAGVTQTPRYLIKTRGQQVTLSCSPISGHRSVSWYQQTPGQGLQFLFEYFSETQRNKGNFPGRFSGRQFSNSRSEMNVSTLELGDSALYLCASSSATPYTDTQYFGPGTRLTVL.

This rearrangement joins TRBV5-6 to TRBJ1-5, with 10 bases identical to TRBD1. Per the germline V gene, CDR1 is SGHDT and CDR2 is YYEEEE. The CDR3 contains 19 residues. V gave up 3 bases and J gave up 1 base; unmatched junction bases: 13. The CDR3 nucleotides read TGTGCCAGCAGCTGGGGGGACAGGGGACGACTTCTGAGCAATCAGCCCCAGCATTTT. This encodes CASSWGDRGRLLSNQPQHF. Together with reference TRBV5-6 and TRBJ1-5, the CDR3 gives the full variable domain: DAGVTQSPTHLIKTRGQQVTLRCSPKSGHDTVSWYQQALGQGPQFIFQYYEEEERQRGNFPDRFSGHQFPNYSSELNVNALLLGDSALYLCASSWGDRGRLLSNQPQHFGDGTRLSIL.

The CDR3 region has the DNA TGTGCCAGCAGCTTAGACGGAGATACGCAGTATTTT. As protein: CASSLDGDTQYF. The rearrangement links TRBV7-2 to TRBJ2-3, with D uncertain. This CDR3 has 12 amino acids. V was shortened by 1 base and J by 5 bases, with 4 bases between the two germline ends. Germline CDR1 and CDR2: SGHTA and FQGNSA.

This sequence joins TRBV6-5 and TRBJ2-7; 7 bases map to TRBD2. Germline CDR1 reads MNHEY; CDR2 reads SVGAGI. This CDR3 contains 15 residues. Unmatched junction bases numbered 5, after V lost 1 base and J lost 2 bases. DNA of the CDR3: TGTGCCAGCAGTTACTGGGGGGGACGGACCTACGAGCAGTACTTC. This encodes CASSYWGGRTYEQYF.

This chain connects TRBV5-4 to TRBJ1-2; no definite D call. Trimming cost V 2 bases and J 5 bases, with 10 bases left between them. The CDR3 extends over 13 amino acids. Germline CDR1 reads SGHNT; CDR2 reads YYREEE (reference sequence). The CDR3 coding sequence is TGTGCCAGCAGCTTCATAACAGAGTATGGCTACACCTTC. Translated: CASSFITEYGYTF.

The chain links TRBV5-6 to TRBJ2-7; 10 nucleotides line up with TRBD1. Germline V lookup: CDR1 SGHDT, CDR2 YYEEEE. V lost 5 bases, J lost 2 bases, and 10 bases stayed unmatched. The CDR3 has 16 amino acids. The CDR3 DNA is TGTGCCAGCAGTCCCATTCCGGGACAGGGGCCCTACGAGCAGTACTTC. The encoded protein is CASSPIPGQGPYEQYF.

This chain connects TRBV10-1 to TRBJ2-7; 13 bases are a match to TRBD2. This CDR3 is 19 amino acids long. Germline loops: CDR1 WNHNN, CDR2 SYGVQD (reference sequence). V lost 7 bases, J lost 1 base, and 16 bases stayed unmatched. The CDR3 reads CASITTSGRALGSSYEQYF. Here the CDR3 DNA reads TGCGCCAGCATCACTACTAGCGGGAGGGCCCTGGGGAGTTCCTACGAGCAGTACTTC.

V gene TRBV4-1 combines with J gene TRBJ2-5; TRBD1 is a possible D gene (5 bases). The CDR3 has 16 amino acids. The germline V gene has CDR1 MGHRA and CDR2 YSYEKL. The germline V and J ends were trimmed by 0 bases and 1 base, with 12 bases remaining between them. The CDR3 protein is CASSQDPLGVQETQYF. The DNA of the CDR3 is TGCGCCAGCAGCCAAGACCCCCTAGGGGTCCAAGAGACCCAGTACTTC.